This T cell receptor (delta chain) was recovered during a study of gammadelta T cells in human blood. Of note for this clone: Other nucleotide sequences in the sample specify the same CDR3.

Germline CDR1 NSMFDY, CDR2 ISSIKDK. The CDR3 is 24 amino acids. Trimming shortened V by 3 bases and J by 0 bases, and 42 bases separated the two germline ends. TCRdb ran CATT on the RT-PCR reads. The sample carries approximately 1,100 delta-chain clones, under 30% recorded once. The TCR originated in a human donor. The specimen was non-Vgamma9Vdelta2 gamma-delta T cells from infant blood. The chain employs TRAV29/DV5 and TRDJ1; D is possibly TRDD2 (9 bases). The DNA of the CDR3 is TGTGCAGCAACTGGGCCTTCCTACGGCCCCACACCTGGGGGACTTGGATTTTACACCGATAAACTCATCTTT. It is translated as CAATGPSYGPTPGGLGFYTDKLIF.